Below are 9 T cell receptor beta chains sequenced from a single sample in a study of blood T cell repertoires in COVID-19. The method was immunoSEQ multiplex PCR; TCRdb's version includes in-frame clones alone and lacks a portion of them. The sample has 51,000 or so clones; about four fifths are singletons. The specimen sequenced was peripheral blood. Source of these receptors: a man between 65 and 79 years old with active COVID-19.

This clone was counted once. The chain carries TRBV5-1 and TRBJ1-4, with 8 bases matching TRBD1. This CDR3 spans 15 amino acids. J was trimmed by 6 bases and V by 5 bases; bases with no gene match: 9. Germline CDR1 SGHRS, CDR2 YFSETQ. For the CDR3, the DNA is TGCGCCAGCAGTACGCAGGGGGCGCCGGATGAAAAACTGTTTTTT. Translating it yields CASSTQGAPDEKLFF.

This clone was observed a handful of times. The chain is built from TRBV30 and TRBJ2-2; 8 positions agree with TRBD1. Germline CDR1 reads GTSNPN; CDR2 reads SVGIG (reference sequence). This CDR3 spans 13 amino acids. V lost 5 bases to trimming and J lost 1 base; unmatched junction nucleotides: 0. The CDR3 loop reads CAWGQGNTGELFF. The CDR3 region has the DNA TGTGCCTGGGGACAGGGGAACACCGGGGAGCTGTTTTTT.

A single count supports this clone. V and J are TRBV4-1 and TRBJ2-6; D is uncertain. V was clipped by 4 bases and J by 1 base, with 8 bases between them. The CDR3 has 15 residues. Germline values: CDR1 MGHRA, CDR2 YSYEKL. CDR3 loop: CASSRGPSGANVLTF. The CDR3 DNA sequence: TGCGCCAGCAGCCGAGGTCCTTCTGGGGCCAACGTCCTGACTTTC.

The chain carries TRBV7-3 and TRBJ2-1, with TRBD2 matching over 14 bases. Germline CDR1 SGHTA, CDR2 FQGTGA. The CDR3 covers 16 residues. V shed 3 bases and J 6 bases; nucleotides not matched to a gene: 4. CDR3 DNA: TGTGCCAGCAGCTTCGGACTAGCGGGGGGCCCCAATGAGCAGTTCTTC. It is translated as CASSFGLAGGPNEQFF.

The chain recombines TRBV5-1 with TRBJ2-2; 8 bases match TRBD1. The V and J ends lost 2 bases and 1 base, in that order; junction bases with no gene match: 4. This CDR3 is 16 amino acids long. Germline loops: CDR1 SGHRS, CDR2 YFSETQ. CDR3 in amino acids: CASSFRGQGNTGELFF. The CDR3 DNA follows: TGCGCCAGCAGCTTCCGCGGACAGGGGAACACCGGGGAGCTGTTTTTT.

The V gene is TRBV11-1, the J gene TRBJ2-7; the match to TRBD2 covers 15 bases. The CDR3 has 16 amino acids. In germline, CDR1 is SGHAT, CDR2 FQDESV (reference sequence). V was pared by 5 bases and J by 5 bases, with 7 bases of the junction left unmatched. DNA of the CDR3: TGTGCCAGCAGCGTCGGACTAGCGGGGGGGCAGGACGAGCAGTACTTC. Translating gives CASSVGLAGGQDEQYF.

This clone was seen a few times. The V and J genes are TRBV4-1 and TRBJ1-5; D ambiguous. Between the trimmed V and J ends, which lost 2 bases and 2 bases, there was a span of 10 bases. The germline V gene encodes CDR1 MGHRA and CDR2 YSYEKL. The CDR3 contains 15 residues. CDR3 residues: CASSQRTGGNQPQHF. The CDR3 bases are TGCGCCAGCAGCCAAAGGACCGGGGGCAATCAGCCCCAGCATTTT.

The rearrangement links TRBV5-4 to TRBJ1-3; 7 bases map to TRBD1. Germline lookup yields CDR1 SGHNT and CDR2 YYREEE (reference sequence). The junction had 7 bases not matched to a gene; V was cut back by 3 bases and J by 4 bases. The CDR3 is 15 residues long. The CDR3 nucleotides read TGTGCCAGCAGCTACTTAGCAGGGGGAGGAAACACCATATATTTT. It yields the protein CASSYLAGGGNTIYF.

This clone has just a few counts. J is TRBJ2-5 and V is TRBV3-1 (or the pseudogene TRBV3-2), with 8 bases aligning to TRBD2. This CDR3 is built from 15 residues. V lost 4 bases to trimming and J lost 5 bases; unmatched junction nucleotides: 9. CDR1 is LGHDT, CDR2 YNNKEL, per germline (reference sequence). CDR3 loop: CASSPTRGVRETQYF. CDR3 nucleotides: TGTGCCAGCAGCCCTACGCGGGGGGTCAGGGAGACCCAGTACTTC.